This T cell receptor (beta chain) derives from a study of cytomegalovirus exposure and HLA in healthy donors. Broader study findings: The investigators catalogued under 200 TCR beta chains as cytomegalovirus-associated.

V lost 1 base, J lost 4 bases, and 12 bases lay in between. The germline gives CDR1 SGHDT, CDR2 YYEEEE. The CDR3 runs 14 residues. This clone was observed a handful of times. Its antigen is not known. The PCR ran on 60 Vbeta and 13 Jbeta primers. The repertoire was sequenced with immunoSEQ multiplex PCR; TCRdb's copy has only in-frame clones and lacks some. The sample lists approximately 140,000 clones; roughly three fifths were seen once. The origin of this receptor is a male donor in good health and CMV-seronegative. This chain connects TRBV5-6 to TRBJ2-7, with a tentative D call TRBD2 (7 bases). The specimen sequenced was PBMCs. CDR3 DNA sequence: TGTGCCAGCAGCTTGCGGGGGGCCGAGTACGAGCAGTACTTC. Residues: CASSLRGAEYEQYF.